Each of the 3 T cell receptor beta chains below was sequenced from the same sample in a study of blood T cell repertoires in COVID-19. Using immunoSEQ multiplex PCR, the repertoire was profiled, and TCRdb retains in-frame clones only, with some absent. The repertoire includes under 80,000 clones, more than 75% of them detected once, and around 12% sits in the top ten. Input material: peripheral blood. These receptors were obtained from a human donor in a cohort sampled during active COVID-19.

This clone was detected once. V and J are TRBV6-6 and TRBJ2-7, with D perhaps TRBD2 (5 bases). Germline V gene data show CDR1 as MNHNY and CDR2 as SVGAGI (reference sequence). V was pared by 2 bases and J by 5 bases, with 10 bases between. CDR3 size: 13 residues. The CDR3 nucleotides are TGTGCCAGCAGTTACACGTTGGGAGACGAGCAGTACTTC. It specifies CASSYTLGDEQYF.

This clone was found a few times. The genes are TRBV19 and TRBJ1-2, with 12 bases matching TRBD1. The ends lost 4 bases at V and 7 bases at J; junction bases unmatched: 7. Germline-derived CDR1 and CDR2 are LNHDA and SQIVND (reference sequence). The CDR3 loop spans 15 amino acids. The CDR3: CASSKGTGGERGYTF. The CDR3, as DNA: TGTGCCAGTAGTAAGGGGACAGGGGGCGAACGTGGCTACACCTTC.

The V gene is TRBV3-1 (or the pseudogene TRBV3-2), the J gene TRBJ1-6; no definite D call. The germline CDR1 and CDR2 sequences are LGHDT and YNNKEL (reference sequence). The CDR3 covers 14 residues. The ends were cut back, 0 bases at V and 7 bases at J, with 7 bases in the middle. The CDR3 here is CASSQDPGNSPLHF. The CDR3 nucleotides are TGTGCCAGCAGCCAAGACCCCGGGAATTCACCCCTCCACTTT.